This T cell receptor beta chain was recovered during a study of T cell responses to AZD1222 COVID-19 vaccine. Generated by immunoSEQ multiplex PCR, the TCRdb table keeps only in-frame clones and is missing some. The repertoire holds around 96,000 clones, with around nine tenths as singletons. Study outcomes and limitations: At baseline, seropositivity was found in only six or seven AZD1222 recipients. With two AZD1222 doses given, Spike-specific TCR breadth and depth both rose.

Notes on this clone: Its antigen is still unknown.

Germline CDR1 reads SGHTS; CDR2 reads YDEGEE. V dropped 4 bases and J dropped 7; count of bases not matched to a gene: 8. CDR3 length equals 14 residues. This receptor was taken from an adult who received the AZD1222 COVID-19 vaccine. The chain couples TRBV5-8 to TRBJ1-5; 7 bases match TRBD1. Sequencing used peripheral blood, obtained 28 days after the second AZD1222 dose. The CDR3 DNA reads TGTGCCAGCAGCCGAGACAGGGCAAGGCAGCCCCAGCATTTT. The encoded protein is CASSRDRARQPQHF.